This note documents a single TCR beta chain sequence. The target of this receptor is not known. Base qualities are missing; no much larger clone stands one base away. The cysteine opens and the phenylalanine closes a CDR3 of 15 amino acids. The DNA shown is the 45-base CDR3, in frame from base 1. The germline V gene provides CDR1 LGHNT and CDR2 FRNRAP. Trimming costs V 4 bases and J 2 bases, and their ends lie 15 bases apart. Library method: the immunoSEQ multiplex PCR assay. Here the immuneACCESS table is served through TCRdb, limited to in-frame sequences with V and J called. Missing clones are a known gap in these copies; in checked studies unresolved V genes cover under half, and the rest lacks a known reason. This sample is represented by approximately 65,000 clones; around 77% of them were singletons. The top ten clonotypes cover under 5% of the sample. The study tested focal radiation therapy combined with CTLA-4 blockade (ipilimumab) in patients with chemo-refractory metastatic non-small-cell lung cancer.

The data originate from a study of radiotherapy plus CTLA-4 blockade in lung cancer (dated by TCRdb to the late 2010s). About the full investigation: Among the enrolled patients, approximately 18% had an objective response, and 31% reached disease control.

Broader findings and caveats from the paper: The strongest predictors of response were reported to be early dynamic shifts in blood T cell clones along with a rise in serum interferon-beta following radiation. After treatment with radiotherapy and ipilimumab, TCR clones that originated in tumors expanded in peripheral blood.

The source of this sequence is a human donor with non-small cell lung cancer who had a complete response to radiotherapy plus ipilimumab. The sequenced sample was peripheral blood, obtained from a patient treated with radiotherapy plus ipilimumab. The receptor chain draws on TRBV12-5 and TRBJ2-7; 7 matching bases give a weak D call of TRBD1. CDR3 loop: CASGSSGGITYEQYF. The DNA reads TGTGCTAGTGGTTCCTCAGGGGGGATTACCTACGAGCAGTACTTC.